A selection of T cell receptor beta chains follows, all from one sample in a study of human T cells and chemical hapten exposure. From the RACE reads, TCRdb called clonotypes with MiXCR, one entry per CDR3 protein. The repertoire has some 80,000 distinct CDR3 sequences, 10% of them found once; the top ten carry roughly 2.4%. Sample: whole blood, taken in connection with sensitization to the hapten diphenylcyclopropenone (DPC). These receptors all stem from a woman aged 25 to 39 with alopecia areata. Some clones in this sample may be carry-over from other donors' samples. Both conserved end residues are part of each CDR3. Fields, in order: J gene, V gene, D gene, clone size, CDR3 DNA, CDR3 protein. D genes are given only for firm matches. Clone size, where shown, is once, few, many, or a class for clones that have expanded.

>TRBJ2-6|TRBV10-3|-|many
TGTGCCATCAGTGAGCTCCTTCTACAGGGTACTGGGGCCAACGTCCTGACTTTC
CAISELLLQGTGANVLTF
>TRBJ2-7|TRBV3-1|TRBD2|few
TGTGCCAGCAGCCGAGACCGGACTAGCGGGGCCTACGAGCAGTACTTC
CASSRDRTSGAYEQYF
>TRBJ2-3|TRBV20-1|-|-
TGCAGTGCTAGTAGTATGACCGGTAGCACAGATACGCAGTATTTT
CSASSMTGSTDTQYF
>TRBJ2-7|TRBV6-5|-|many
TGTGCCAGCAGTTACTCTTGGGAGCAAGACTACGAGCAGTACTTC
CASSYSWEQDYEQYF
>TRBJ1-1|TRBV4-3|-|many
TGCGCCAGCAGCCAAGAAGTCTTGTATGGTGAAGCTTTCTTT
CASSQEVLYGEAFF
>TRBJ2-2|TRBV11-1|-|few
TGTGCCAGCAGCTTAATAAACAGCCCGAACACCGGGGAGCTGTTTTTT
CASSLINSPNTGELFF
>TRBJ2-1|TRBV4-3|-|few
TGCGCCAGCAGCCAAGTCTCCAGTGGATGGGGGTACAATGAGCAGTTCTTC
CASSQVSSGWGYNEQFF
>TRBJ1-5|TRBV2|-|many
TGTGCCTCACACGGACGGGGGGGAAATCAGCCCCAGCATTTT
CASHGRGGNQPQHF
>TRBJ1-4|TRBV7-2|-|few
TGTGCCAGCAGCTTAGGTCGCGGGGCGGCTAATGAAAAACTGTTTTTT
CASSLGRGAANEKLFF
>TRBJ1-1|TRBV7-9|-|few
TGTGCCAGCAGCTCGACCTGGAACACTGAAGCTTTCTTT
CASSSTWNTEAFF
>TRBJ2-3|TRBV6-2/TRBV6-3|-|many
TGTGCCAGCAGAAGGAGCACAGATACGCAGTATTTT
CASRRSTDTQYF
>TRBJ2-7|TRBV28|-|-
TGTGCCAGCAGACGTGGACCTCTCGAGCAGTACTTC
CASRRGPLEQYF
>TRBJ2-1|TRBV29-1|TRBD2|many
TGCAGCGTTGGATTCCAGGGCGGGGGCAATGAGCAGTTCTTC
CSVGFQGGGNEQFF
>TRBJ1-5|TRBV6-1|TRBD1|many
TGTGCCAGCAGGAAAGACAGGGAGTATCAGCCCCAGCATTTT
CASRKDREYQPQHF
>TRBJ1-6|TRBV28|-|-
TGTGCCTCCGCGTGGTACTCCTATAATTCACCCCTCCACTTT
CASAWYSYNSPLHF
>TRBJ1-4|TRBV5-1|TRBD1|many
TGCGCCAGCAGCTTGAGACAGGGTAATGAAAAACTGTTTTTT
CASSLRQGNEKLFF
>TRBJ1-2|TRBV2|-|many
TGTGCCAGCAGTGAAATCGGACAGATCAACTATGGCTACACCTTC
CASSEIGQINYGYTF
>TRBJ2-7|TRBV10-3|-|-
TGTGCCATCAGTCCCGGCGGAGGGGATTGGGAGCAGTACTTC
CAISPGGGDWEQYF
>TRBJ2-7|TRBV28|-|-
TGTGCCAGCACCCCCTCCCCTTCATGGAACGAGCAGTACTTC
CASTPSPSWNEQYF
>TRBJ2-3|TRBV5-1|-|few
TGCGCCAGCAGCTTGGCCGGCAGCACAGATACGCAGTATTTT
CASSLAGSTDTQYF
>TRBJ2-1|TRBV28|TRBD2|-
TGTGCCAGCAGTTTCGGGACTAGCGGGTACAATGAGCAGTTCTTC
CASSFGTSGYNEQFF
>TRBJ1-2|TRBV3-1|-|many
TGTGCCAGCAGCCAAGCCGGACGGGGAATCTATGGCTACACCTTC
CASSQAGRGIYGYTF
>TRBJ2-3|TRBV12-3/TRBV12-4|TRBD2|many
TGTGCCAGCAGTTTCTTTAGCGGGGGCACAGATACGCAGTATTTT
CASSFFSGGTDTQYF
>TRBJ2-5|TRBV9|TRBD2|-
TGTGCCAGCAGCGTAGCTCTAGCGGATACTGAAGAGACCCAGTACTTC
CASSVALADTEETQYF
>TRBJ2-7|TRBV5-6|-|many
TGTGCCAGCAGCTTGGGGCTTTCCTCCTACGAGCAGTACTTC
CASSLGLSSYEQYF
>TRBJ2-1|TRBV29-1|TRBD1|many
TGCAGCGTTTGCTGGACAGGGGGCAATGAGCAGTTCTTC
CSVCWTGGNEQFF
>TRBJ1-2|TRBV20-1|TRBD1|many
TGCAGTGCTCTCACAGGGGGCGCCAACTATGGCTACACCTTC
CSALTGGANYGYTF
>TRBJ1-2|TRBV18|-|-
TGTGCCAGCTCACCCGGCGGAAATCTGGATGGCTACACCTTC
CASSPGGNLDGYTF
>TRBJ2-3|TRBV5-5|-|-
TGTGCCAGCAGCTTGGGCAGGTGGGCAGATACGCAGTATTTT
CASSLGRWADTQYF
>TRBJ1-1|TRBV12-3/TRBV12-4|-|many
TGTGCCAGCAGTTTAGGACCGAAGAACACTGAAGCTTTCTTT
CASSLGPKNTEAFF
>TRBJ2-1|TRBV6-2/TRBV6-3|TRBD1|-
TGTGCCAGCAGTACAGGGGGCGGTCGGCAAGAAGCCTACAATGAGCAGTTCTTC
CASSTGGGRQEAYNEQFF
>TRBJ2-1|TRBV6-1|TRBD2|-
TGTGCCAGCAGTGAAAGGCGGGGGAACTACAATGAGCAGTTCTTC
CASSERRGNYNEQFF
>TRBJ2-3|TRBV9|-|-
TGTGCCAGCAGCCCGTTCTTGGGGCGCGTAGATACGCAGTATTTT
CASSPFLGRVDTQYF
>TRBJ1-1|TRBV7-2|-|once
TGTGCCAGCAGCGCTGGACTGTTACTGAACACTGAAGCTTTCTTT
CASSAGLLLNTEAFF
>TRBJ1-1|TRBV6-1|-|many
TGTGCCAGCAGACGAGGGCCGGGCCTTGAAGCTTTCTTT
CASRRGPGLEAFF
>TRBJ1-2|TRBV20-1|-|many
TGCAGTGCTCCGCCCAGCCTCAGGAACTATGGCTACACCTTC
CSAPPSLRNYGYTF
>TRBJ1-2|TRBV12-3/TRBV12-4|-|many
TGTGCCAGCAGCAACCGCTATGGCTACACCTTC
CASSNRYGYTF